A selection of T cell receptor beta chains follows, all from one sample in a study of blood T cell repertoires in COVID-19. This table comes from immunoSEQ multiplex PCR, and its TCRdb copy is limited to in-frame clones, with some not included. The sample carries about 280,000 clones, 85% recorded once. Sequencing was done on a sample of PBMCs or T cells enriched from blood (not recorded which). These receptors were obtained from a woman aged 50 to 60 who had recovered from COVID-19. Each CDR3 is given with its conserved first and last residue. The order of the fields is CDR3 protein, J gene, D gene, V gene. The D gene is left open where the match is weak.

CDR3aa: CAWSGSSGRHNEQFF; j_gene: TRBJ2-1; d_gene: TRBD2; v_gene: TRBV30
CDR3aa: CASTGQGDTETQYF; j_gene: TRBJ2-5; d_gene: TRBD1; v_gene: TRBV6-5
CDR3aa: CASRGQTQETQYF; j_gene: TRBJ2-5; d_gene: .; v_gene: TRBV5-1
CDR3aa: CASSLSLSGANVLTF; j_gene: TRBJ2-6; d_gene: .; v_gene: TRBV5-1
CDR3aa: CASSQASGGPQETQYF; j_gene: TRBJ2-5; d_gene: TRBD2; v_gene: TRBV3-1/TRBV3-2
CDR3aa: CASSLRDREIYNSPLHF; j_gene: TRBJ1-6; d_gene: TRBD1; v_gene: TRBV18
CDR3aa: CASSGQGNEKLFF; j_gene: TRBJ1-4; d_gene: TRBD1; v_gene: TRBV27
CDR3aa: CASSTRTGGAPGELFF; j_gene: TRBJ2-2; d_gene: TRBD1; v_gene: TRBV7-6
CDR3aa: CASSIGNSGGAIDTQYF; j_gene: TRBJ2-3; d_gene: TRBD2; v_gene: TRBV19
CDR3aa: CASSTGASPFF; j_gene: TRBJ2-1; d_gene: TRBD1; v_gene: TRBV12-3/TRBV12-4
CDR3aa: CASSEGPYGYTF; j_gene: TRBJ1-2; d_gene: .; v_gene: TRBV25-1
CDR3aa: CASSVGTSLEQYF; j_gene: TRBJ2-7; d_gene: TRBD2; v_gene: TRBV9
CDR3aa: CASSLGQGKGENSPLHF; j_gene: TRBJ1-6; d_gene: TRBD1; v_gene: TRBV11-2